The 8 T cell receptor beta chains below come from one sample, sequenced in a study of blood T cell repertoires in COVID-19. Assay: immunoSEQ multiplex PCR; the TCRdb copy retains only in-frame clones and omits some. The sample gives some 240,000 clones, 80% to 85% of which show up once; around 11% is in the top ten. The sample consisted of peripheral blood. These receptors originate from a woman aged 55-70 years with active or convalescent COVID-19.

This clone was seen a few times. V usage is TRBV2 and J usage is TRBJ1-1; possibly TRBD1 for D (6 bases). This CDR3 is 14 amino acids long. CDR1 and CDR2 from the germline V gene are SNHLY and FYNNEI. Between the trimmed V and J ends, which lost 7 bases and 3 bases, there was a span of 15 bases. The CDR3 sequence: CASIWAGADTEAFF. In DNA, the CDR3 is TGTGCCAGCATATGGGCGGGGGCCGACACTGAAGCTTTCTTT. Looking up the rest from reference TRBV2 and TRBJ1-1 gives the full variable domain: EPEVTQTPSHQVTQMGQEVILRCVPISNHLYFYWYRQILGQKVEFLVSFYNNEISEKSEIFDDQFSVERPDGSNFTLKIRSTKLEDSAMYFCASIWAGADTEAFFGQGTRLTVV.

This sequence joins TRBV2 and TRBJ2-7; tentatively, D is TRBD2 (6 bases). Trimming took 8 bases from V and 4 from J, leaving 12 bases between them. The CDR3 loop spans 12 amino acids. Looked up from germline, CDR1 is SNHLY and CDR2 is FYNNEI. This CDR3 is CASRGTGYEQYF. Here the CDR3 DNA reads TGTGCCAGCCGGGGGACGGGGTACGAGCAGTACTTC.

V gene TRBV6-2 or TRBV6-3 combines with J gene TRBJ1-2; TRBD1 agrees at 8 bases. The CDR3 has 13 residues. With 6 bases clipped from V and 8 bases from J, the junction kept 8 bases outside the gene matches. Germline V CDR1 and CDR2: MNHEY, SVGEGT. Here the CDR3 reads CASSPGQGGGYTF. As DNA, the CDR3 is TGTGCCAGCAGCCCCGGACAGGGCGGGGGCTACACCTTC.

The chain couples TRBV19 to TRBJ1-1; 8 bases line up with TRBD1. In germline, CDR1 is LNHDA, CDR2 SQIVND (reference sequence). V shed 4 bases, J shed 0 bases, and the junction held 4 bases outside the gene matches. CDR3 length equals 15 residues. The CDR3 DNA reads as TGTGCCAGTAGTAGGTCAGGGGGCTTGAACACTGAAGCTTTCTTT. Its translation: CASSRSGGLNTEAFF.

About this clone itself: The identical CDR3 is also encoded by other nucleotide sequences in the sample. The V gene is TRBV3-1 (or the pseudogene TRBV3-2), the J gene TRBJ1-1; possibly TRBD1 for D (5 bases). The CDR3 consists of 14 residues. CDR1 LGHDT and CDR2 YNNKEL come from the germline V gene (reference sequence). With 1 base removed from V and 0 bases from J, the gap between germline ends came to 6 bases. The CDR3 nucleotides read TGTGCCAGCAGCCAAGCGGGGGTGAACACTGAAGCTTTCTTT. This sequence encodes CASSQAGVNTEAFF.

The genes are TRBV5-1 and TRBJ1-1; TRBD1 matches at 12 bases. CDR1 SGHRS and CDR2 YFSETQ come from the germline V gene. With V trimmed by 0 bases and J by 8 bases, 2 bases remained unmatched. The CDR3 spans 14 residues. The chain's CDR3 is CASSLAGTGGEAFF. The CDR3 DNA sequence: TGCGCCAGCAGCTTGGCCGGGACAGGGGGCGAAGCTTTCTTT.

V gene TRBV7-9 combines with J gene TRBJ1-2; TRBD1 agrees at 7 bases. This CDR3 region has 15 residues. V lost 4 bases, J lost 2 bases, and 7 bases stayed unmatched. The V gene's germline CDR1 is SEHNR and CDR2 FQNEAQ (reference sequence). CDR3 residues: CASSSGQASNYGYTF. CDR3 DNA: TGTGCCAGCAGCTCCGGACAGGCTTCGAACTATGGCTACACCTTC.

The V and J genes are TRBV6-5 and TRBJ1-5; D remains unclear. Germline V lookup: CDR1 MNHEY, CDR2 SVGAGI. This CDR3 contains 15 residues. Trimming removed 6 bases at V and 7 bases at J, with 19 bases between. The CDR3 nucleotides are TGTGCCAGCAGATCCGGAGGGTCCCCCGGACAGCCCCAGCATTTT. Translation: CASRSGGSPGQPQHF.